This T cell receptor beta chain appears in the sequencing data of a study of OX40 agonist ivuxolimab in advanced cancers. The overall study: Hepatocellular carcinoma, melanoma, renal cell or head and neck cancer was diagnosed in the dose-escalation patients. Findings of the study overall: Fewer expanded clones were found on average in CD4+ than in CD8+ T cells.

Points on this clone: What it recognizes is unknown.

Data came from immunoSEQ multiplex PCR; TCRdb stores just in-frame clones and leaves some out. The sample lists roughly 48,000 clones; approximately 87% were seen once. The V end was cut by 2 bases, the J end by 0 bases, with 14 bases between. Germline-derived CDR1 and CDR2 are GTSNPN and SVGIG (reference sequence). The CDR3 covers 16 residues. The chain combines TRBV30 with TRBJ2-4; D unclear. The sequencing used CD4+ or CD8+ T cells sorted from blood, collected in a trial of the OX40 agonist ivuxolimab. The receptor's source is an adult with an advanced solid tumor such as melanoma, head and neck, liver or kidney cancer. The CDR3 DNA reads TGTGCCTGGAGTTCGCCTAGGTACCTAGCCAAAAACATTCAGTACTTC. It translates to CAWSSPRYLAKNIQYF.